A selection of T cell receptor beta chains follows, all from one sample in a study of blood T cell repertoires in COVID-19. Assay used: immunoSEQ multiplex PCR; TCRdb lists only in-frame clones, some missing. The sample has some 150,000 clones, about 83% seen once. Sequences were obtained from PBMCs or T cells enriched from blood (not recorded which). These TCRs come from a woman between 45 and 60 years old in a cohort exposed to, infected with or recovered from COVID-19 (not recorded which). CDR3s include the opening cysteine and the closing phenylalanine or tryptophan. The order of the fields is D gene, clone size, J gene, V gene, CDR3 protein, CDR3 DNA. D genes are given only for firm matches. Expanded clones are given a class, and other clones once, few, many or no size at all.

d_gene: -; abundance: -; j_gene: TRBJ2-2; v_gene: TRBV9; CDR3aa: CASSVEPTTNTGELFF; CDR3nt: TGTGCCAGCAGCGTAGAACCTACGACGAACACCGGGGAGCTGTTTTTT
d_gene: TRBD1; abundance: -; j_gene: TRBJ1-6; v_gene: TRBV28; CDR3aa: CASSPTGSSPLHF; CDR3nt: TGTGCCAGCAGTCCGACAGGGAGTTCACCCCTCCACTTT
d_gene: TRBD1; abundance: -; j_gene: TRBJ1-6; v_gene: TRBV6-5; CDR3aa: CASRRTGNSPLHF; CDR3nt: TGTGCCAGCAGGAGGACAGGGAATTCACCCCTCCACTTT
d_gene: TRBD1; abundance: once; j_gene: TRBJ1-2; v_gene: TRBV5-4; CDR3aa: CASSSWDRLNYGYTF; CDR3nt: TGTGCCAGCTCGTCATGGGACAGACTTAACTATGGCTACACCTTC
d_gene: TRBD1; abundance: -; j_gene: TRBJ2-3; v_gene: TRBV11-2; CDR3aa: CASSLRQGESDTQYF; CDR3nt: TGTGCCAGCAGCTTAAGGCAGGGGGAGTCAGATACGCAGTATTTT
d_gene: -; abundance: -; j_gene: TRBJ1-2; v_gene: TRBV9; CDR3aa: CASSVGALTNYGYTF; CDR3nt: TGTGCCAGCAGCGTAGGGGCCCTTACTAACTATGGCTACACCTTC
d_gene: TRBD1; abundance: -; j_gene: TRBJ1-2; v_gene: TRBV7-9; CDR3aa: CASSLGVTGDYGYTF; CDR3nt: TGTGCCAGCAGCTTAGGGGTTACAGGGGACTATGGCTACACCTTC
d_gene: -; abundance: -; j_gene: TRBJ1-6; v_gene: TRBV2; CDR3aa: CASSWGNSPLHF; CDR3nt: TGTGCCAGCAGCTGGGGCAATTCACCCCTCCACTTT
d_gene: TRBD2; abundance: -; j_gene: TRBJ2-3; v_gene: TRBV5-1; CDR3aa: CASSSGTSNLDTQYF; CDR3nt: TGCGCCAGCAGCTCCGGGACTAGTAATTTAGATACGCAGTATTTT
d_gene: TRBD2; abundance: -; j_gene: TRBJ2-7; v_gene: TRBV9; CDR3aa: CASSVGLAGDYHEQYF; CDR3nt: TGTGCCAGCAGCGTAGGACTAGCGGGAGACTACCACGAGCAGTACTTC
d_gene: TRBD2; abundance: -; j_gene: TRBJ2-7; v_gene: TRBV27; CDR3aa: CASSHSGPSYEQYF; CDR3nt: TGTGCCAGCAGTCATAGCGGGCCGTCCTACGAGCAGTACTTC
d_gene: -; abundance: -; j_gene: TRBJ1-6; v_gene: TRBV19; CDR3aa: CASSPQEWSPLHF; CDR3nt: TGTGCCAGTAGTCCTCAAGAGTGGTCACCCCTCCACTTT
d_gene: -; abundance: -; j_gene: TRBJ1-2; v_gene: TRBV6-1; CDR3aa: CASSVGTGDSNYGYTF; CDR3nt: TGTGCCAGCAGTGTAGGTACGGGGGACTCTAACTATGGCTACACCTTC
d_gene: -; abundance: -; j_gene: TRBJ2-1; v_gene: TRBV7-3; CDR3aa: CASSEARTSHEQFF; CDR3nt: TGTGCCAGCAGCGAGGCCAGAACTAGTCATGAGCAGTTCTTC
d_gene: -; abundance: -; j_gene: TRBJ2-7; v_gene: TRBV4-1; CDR3aa: CASSLQGQTYEQYF; CDR3nt: TGCGCCAGCAGCCTACAGGGACAAACCTACGAGCAGTACTTC
d_gene: -; abundance: many; j_gene: TRBJ1-1; v_gene: TRBV10-3; CDR3aa: CAITGQQNTEAFF; CDR3nt: TGTGCCATCACCGGACAGCAGAACACTGAAGCTTTCTTT
d_gene: TRBD1; abundance: medium-sized; j_gene: TRBJ2-1; v_gene: TRBV29-1; CDR3aa: CSVEIWDSSYNEQFF; CDR3nt: TGCAGCGTTGAAATTTGGGACAGCTCCTACAATGAGCAGTTCTTC
d_gene: TRBD1; abundance: -; j_gene: TRBJ2-3; v_gene: TRBV6-1; CDR3aa: CASSEATGRNTQYF; CDR3nt: TGTGCCAGCAGTGAAGCGACAGGGAGAAATACGCAGTATTTT
d_gene: TRBD1; abundance: -; j_gene: TRBJ1-2; v_gene: TRBV7-9; CDR3aa: CASSQTGENGYTF; CDR3nt: TGTGCCAGCAGCCAAACAGGGGAGAATGGCTACACCTTC
d_gene: -; abundance: -; j_gene: TRBJ1-1; v_gene: TRBV21-1; CDR3aa: CASSKPENTEAFF; CDR3nt: TGTGCCAGCAGCAAGCCAGAAAACACTGAAGCTTTCTTT
d_gene: TRBD1; abundance: -; j_gene: TRBJ2-1; v_gene: TRBV15; CDR3aa: CATSKRGTGGDEQFF; CDR3nt: TGTGCCACCAGCAAACGCGGGACAGGGGGGGATGAGCAGTTCTTC
d_gene: -; abundance: -; j_gene: TRBJ2-5; v_gene: TRBV24-1; CDR3aa: CATSLGGGETQYF; CDR3nt: TGTGCCACCAGTCTTGGGGGAGGAGAGACCCAGTACTTC
d_gene: -; abundance: -; j_gene: TRBJ1-1; v_gene: TRBV2; CDR3aa: CASIGQMNTEAFF; CDR3nt: TGTGCCAGCATCGGACAGATGAACACTGAAGCTTTCTTT
d_gene: -; abundance: -; j_gene: TRBJ2-7; v_gene: TRBV18; CDR3aa: CASSPQGGAYEQYF; CDR3nt: TGTGCCAGCTCACCACAGGGGGGGGCCTACGAGCAGTACTTC
d_gene: TRBD1; abundance: few; j_gene: TRBJ1-1; v_gene: TRBV4-2; CDR3aa: CASSQGQGGTEAFF; CDR3nt: TGTGCCAGCAGCCAAGGACAGGGGGGCACTGAAGCTTTCTTT
d_gene: -; abundance: -; j_gene: TRBJ2-1; v_gene: TRBV7-9; CDR3aa: CASSLIFEPGQFF; CDR3nt: TGTGCCAGCAGCTTAATCTTTGAGCCAGGGCAGTTCTTC
d_gene: -; abundance: -; j_gene: TRBJ2-7; v_gene: TRBV27; CDR3aa: CASSLGWGRVSFEQYF; CDR3nt: TGTGCCAGCAGTTTGGGGTGGGGCAGGGTAAGTTTCGAGCAGTACTTC
d_gene: TRBD1; abundance: -; j_gene: TRBJ1-5; v_gene: TRBV11-3; CDR3aa: CASSLVGTGCRQPQHF; CDR3nt: TGTGCCAGCAGCTTAGTTGGGACAGGGTGTCGTCAGCCCCAGCATTTT
d_gene: -; abundance: -; j_gene: TRBJ2-7; v_gene: TRBV27; CDR3aa: CASSSRGAYEQYF; CDR3nt: TGTGCCAGCAGTTCACGGGGTGCCTACGAGCAGTACTTC
d_gene: TRBD1; abundance: -; j_gene: TRBJ2-2; v_gene: TRBV7-2; CDR3aa: CASSQEGAGGGGGELFF; CDR3nt: TGTGCCAGCAGCCAGGAAGGGGCAGGGGGCGGAGGTGGGGAGCTGTTTTTT
d_gene: -; abundance: -; j_gene: TRBJ1-1; v_gene: TRBV7-2; CDR3aa: CASNRGTLGGTEAFF; CDR3nt: TGTGCCAGCAACCGGGGGACTCTGGGGGGAACTGAAGCTTTCTTT
d_gene: -; abundance: once; j_gene: TRBJ1-1; v_gene: TRBV5-8; CDR3aa: CASSLGQGSNTEAFF; CDR3nt: TGTGCCAGCAGCTTGGGCCAGGGATCGAACACTGAAGCTTTCTTT
d_gene: TRBD1; abundance: -; j_gene: TRBJ2-7; v_gene: TRBV28; CDR3aa: CASSLTGGNEQYF; CDR3nt: TGTGCCAGCAGCCTGACAGGGGGCAACGAGCAGTACTTC
d_gene: -; abundance: few; j_gene: TRBJ2-3; v_gene: TRBV2; CDR3aa: CASSTLAPSVYTQYF; CDR3nt: TGTGCCAGCAGTACCCTAGCGCCCTCGGTATATACGCAGTATTTT
d_gene: -; abundance: -; j_gene: TRBJ2-5; v_gene: TRBV24-1; CDR3aa: CATSDLYDPGGQETQYF; CDR3nt: TGTGCCACCAGTGATTTGTACGACCCCGGAGGGCAAGAGACCCAGTACTTC
d_gene: -; abundance: -; j_gene: TRBJ2-3; v_gene: TRBV9; CDR3aa: CASSAMAGGGDTQYF; CDR3nt: TGTGCCAGCAGCGCTATGGCCGGGGGAGGAGATACGCAGTATTTT
d_gene: -; abundance: -; j_gene: TRBJ1-2; v_gene: TRBV2; CDR3aa: CASSLQGANYGYTF; CDR3nt: TGTGCCAGCAGTCTACAGGGAGCTAACTATGGCTACACCTTC
d_gene: -; abundance: -; j_gene: TRBJ1-5; v_gene: TRBV29-1; CDR3aa: CSVWAGGNQPQHF; CDR3nt: TGCAGCGTTTGGGCAGGGGGCAATCAGCCCCAGCATTTT
d_gene: TRBD1; abundance: once; j_gene: TRBJ2-2; v_gene: TRBV29-1; CDR3aa: CSVAPGQTNTGELFF; CDR3nt: TGCAGCGTGGCACCGGGACAGACGAACACCGGGGAGCTGTTTTTT
d_gene: -; abundance: -; j_gene: TRBJ1-6; v_gene: TRBV18; CDR3aa: CASSITGPRDNSPLHF; CDR3nt: TGTGCCAGCTCAATAACAGGCCCCAGGGATAATTCACCCCTCCACTTT
d_gene: -; abundance: -; j_gene: TRBJ2-5; v_gene: TRBV7-9; CDR3aa: CASSPRTEGETQYF; CDR3nt: TGTGCCAGCAGCCCCAGGACAGAAGGAGAGACCCAGTACTTC
d_gene: -; abundance: -; j_gene: TRBJ2-2; v_gene: TRBV9; CDR3aa: CASSEGFTGELFF; CDR3nt: TGTGCCAGCAGCGAGGGGTTCACCGGGGAGCTGTTTTTT
d_gene: -; abundance: -; j_gene: TRBJ2-7; v_gene: TRBV5-6; CDR3aa: CASSLQYLNTYEQYF; CDR3nt: TGTGCCAGCAGCTTACAGTACCTTAACACCTACGAGCAGTACTTC
d_gene: TRBD1; abundance: -; j_gene: TRBJ2-3; v_gene: TRBV28; CDR3aa: CASSFQDRTRGTQYF; CDR3nt: TGTGCCAGCAGTTTCCAGGACAGGACCCGGGGTACGCAGTATTTT
d_gene: -; abundance: few; j_gene: TRBJ1-5; v_gene: TRBV2; CDR3aa: CASSPDGGNQPQHF; CDR3nt: TGTGCCAGCAGTCCCGATGGGGGGAATCAGCCCCAGCATTTT
d_gene: TRBD1; abundance: few; j_gene: TRBJ2-7; v_gene: TRBV5-4; CDR3aa: CASKRDRAYEQYF; CDR3nt: TGTGCCAGCAAGAGAGACAGGGCCTACGAGCAGTACTTC
d_gene: -; abundance: -; j_gene: TRBJ2-7; v_gene: TRBV27; CDR3aa: CASSITGASYEQYF; CDR3nt: TGTGCCAGCAGTATAACAGGAGCCTCCTACGAGCAGTACTTC
d_gene: -; abundance: once; j_gene: TRBJ1-5; v_gene: TRBV19; CDR3aa: CASSMERSQPQHF; CDR3nt: TGTGCCAGTAGTATGGAAAGGAGTCAGCCCCAGCATTTT
d_gene: TRBD2; abundance: -; j_gene: TRBJ2-2; v_gene: TRBV3-1/TRBV3-2; CDR3aa: CASSQLLAGPLTGELFF; CDR3nt: TGTGCCAGCAGCCAATTACTAGCGGGGCCGCTCACCGGGGAGCTGTTTTTT
d_gene: TRBD1; abundance: -; j_gene: TRBJ2-3; v_gene: TRBV3-1/TRBV3-2; CDR3aa: CASSQGQGADTQYF; CDR3nt: TGTGCCAGCAGCCAGGGACAGGGTGCAGATACGCAGTATTTT
d_gene: TRBD1; abundance: -; j_gene: TRBJ1-1; v_gene: TRBV6-5; CDR3aa: CASSHGQGAHTEAFF; CDR3nt: TGTGCCAGCAGTCACGGACAGGGGGCACATACTGAAGCTTTCTTT
d_gene: TRBD2; abundance: few; j_gene: TRBJ2-1; v_gene: TRBV5-5; CDR3aa: CASSLAGTSVEQFF; CDR3nt: TGTGCCAGCAGCTTGGCCGGGACTAGCGTTGAGCAGTTCTTC
d_gene: -; abundance: once; j_gene: TRBJ2-2; v_gene: TRBV9; CDR3aa: CASSPGGLPPGNTGELFF; CDR3nt: TGTGCCAGCAGCCCCGGGGGTTTGCCACCGGGGAACACCGGGGAGCTGTTTTTT
d_gene: -; abundance: -; j_gene: TRBJ1-3; v_gene: TRBV5-4; CDR3aa: CASSKGSKTVRSGNTIYF; CDR3nt: TGTGCCAGCAGCAAGGGGTCCAAAACGGTTCGGTCTGGAAACACCATATATTTT
d_gene: -; abundance: once; j_gene: TRBJ1-6; v_gene: TRBV4-1; CDR3aa: CASSPARNSPLHF; CDR3nt: TGCGCCAGCAGCCCGGCTAGGAATTCACCCCTCCACTTT
d_gene: TRBD1; abundance: -; j_gene: TRBJ1-2; v_gene: TRBV19; CDR3aa: CASSDPGQVGGYTF; CDR3nt: TGTGCCAGTAGTGACCCGGGACAGGTGGGCGGCTACACCTTC